Presented here are 10 T cell receptor beta chains from one specimen sequenced in a study of cytomegalovirus exposure and HLA in healthy donors (dated 2017 in TCRdb). The library relied on the immunoSEQ multiplex PCR assay. For the multiplex PCR, a mixture combining 60 forward primers for TCR Vbeta segments and 13 reverse primers for TCR Jbeta segments was used. What TCRdb holds here is the immuneACCESS table cut down to in-frame rearrangements. Part of the clones is not present; checked against another copy, under half of the missing clones reflect an unresolved V gene, and the others are unexplained. This sample lists some 100,000 clones; 75% to 85% were detected once. The ten most abundant clones make up under 5% of the sample. Sequencing was done on a sample of PBMCs. The receptor set was obtained from a woman aged 45-60 years in good health and CMV-seropositive.

The chain links TRBV11-2 to TRBJ2-2; D perhaps matches TRBD2 (7 bases). Trimming pared 0 bases from V and 7 bases from J, leaving 15 bases between. Germline V gene sequence: CDR1 SGHAT, CDR2 FQNNGV. This CDR3 region has 16 residues. The CDR3 sequence: CASSLDPRGAIGELFF. The CDR3, as DNA: TGTGCCAGCAGCTTAGATCCCCGGGGGGCTATCGGGGAGCTGTTTTTT.

The count of this clone is one. The chain carries TRBV28 and TRBJ1-1; no reliable D call. Looked up from germline, CDR1 is MDHEN and CDR2 is SYDVKM. CDR3 length: 14 residues. V was shortened by 2 bases and J by 6 bases, with 13 bases between the two germline ends. CDR3 nucleotides: TGTGCCAGCAGTTTACTGGTAGGACTTTCTGAAGCTTTCTTT. It codes for CASSLLVGLSEAFF.

A single count supports this clone. The gene calls are TRBV10-3 and TRBJ1-1; D may be TRBD1 (6 bases). The CDR3 has 18 residues. V was pared by 0 bases and J by 3 bases, with 20 bases between. Germline-derived CDR1 and CDR2 are ENHRY and SYGVKD. This CDR3 is CAISESVRGFRDDTEAFF. CDR3 sequence (DNA): TGTGCCATCAGTGAGTCAGTCAGGGGCTTTAGGGACGACACTGAAGCTTTCTTT.

The V gene is TRBV29-1, the J gene TRBJ2-1; weak D call: TRBD2 (6 bases). The CDR3 covers 19 residues. The V gene lost 6 bases and the J gene lost 1 base, with 28 bases spanning the gap. Germline V lookup: CDR1 SQVTM, CDR2 ANQGSEA. The CDR3 nucleotides are TGCAGCGTCGAAAGATTAGCGGTCGGGGCACCCGGGTCCTACAATGAGCAGTTCTTC. Its protein product is CSVERLAVGAPGSYNEQFF.

This clone was seen a handful of times. The chain couples TRBV5-1 to TRBJ2-1, with 9 bases fitting TRBD2. CDR3 length: 17 residues. Germline lookup yields CDR1 SGHRS and CDR2 YFSETQ. V dropped 3 bases and J dropped 3; count of bases not matched to a gene: 10. CDR3 sequence: CASSYTPATSGYNEQFF. In DNA, the CDR3 is TGCGCCAGCAGCTATACCCCGGCGACTAGCGGCTACAATGAGCAGTTCTTC.

The V gene is TRBV6-5, the J gene TRBJ1-1; possible D gene TRBD1, 6 bases. CDR1 and CDR2 (germline): MNHEY, SVGAGI. Between the trimmed V and J ends, which lost 2 bases and 11 bases, there was a span of 9 bases. The length of the CDR3 is 11 residues. CDR3 residues: CASSYMGAAFF. CDR3 in DNA: TGTGCCAGCAGTTACATGGGGGCGGCTTTCTTT.

The chain uses TRBV4-1 and TRBJ1-1; D ambiguous. V shed 2 bases and J shed 4 bases, with 11 bases lying between them. Per the germline V gene, CDR1 is MGHRA and CDR2 is YSYEKL. The CDR3 consists of 14 residues. The CDR3 region is CASSQNKAGTEAFF. The DNA of the CDR3 is TGCGCCAGCAGCCAAAATAAGGCGGGCACTGAAGCTTTCTTT.

The chain couples TRBV7-3 to TRBJ2-1; D is possibly TRBD2 (6 bases). This CDR3 comprises 14 residues. The V end lost 5 bases, the J end lost 6 bases, and 14 bases lay between the germline ends. Germline CDR1 is SGHTA and CDR2 is FQGTGA. The CDR3 reads CASSPLGLLNEQFF. The CDR3 bases are TGTGCCAGCAGCCCCTTGGGACTCCTCAATGAGCAGTTCTTC.

In the case of this clone: The same CDR3 also results from other DNA sequences found in this sample. The chain recombines TRBV6-1 with TRBJ1-1; 9 bases align to TRBD1. With 6 bases clipped from V and 0 bases from J, the junction kept 5 bases outside the gene matches. Germline V gene data show CDR1 as MNHNS and CDR2 as SASEGT. This CDR3 has 15 residues. In nucleotides, the CDR3 is TGTGCCAGCAGGGATAGGGACAGGGTGAACACTGAAGCTTTCTTT. Amino acid sequence: CASRDRDRVNTEAFF.

This clone appeared a few times. The V and J genes are TRBV5-6 and TRBJ2-3, with D perhaps matching TRBD2 (5 bases). Trimming removed 0 bases at V and 3 bases at J, with 8 bases between. The CDR3 is 14 amino acids. Germline CDR1 SGHDT, CDR2 YYEEEE. Here the CDR3 DNA reads TGTGCCAGCAGCTTGGAGGCGGGTACAGATACGCAGTATTTT. Protein: CASSLEAGTDTQYF.